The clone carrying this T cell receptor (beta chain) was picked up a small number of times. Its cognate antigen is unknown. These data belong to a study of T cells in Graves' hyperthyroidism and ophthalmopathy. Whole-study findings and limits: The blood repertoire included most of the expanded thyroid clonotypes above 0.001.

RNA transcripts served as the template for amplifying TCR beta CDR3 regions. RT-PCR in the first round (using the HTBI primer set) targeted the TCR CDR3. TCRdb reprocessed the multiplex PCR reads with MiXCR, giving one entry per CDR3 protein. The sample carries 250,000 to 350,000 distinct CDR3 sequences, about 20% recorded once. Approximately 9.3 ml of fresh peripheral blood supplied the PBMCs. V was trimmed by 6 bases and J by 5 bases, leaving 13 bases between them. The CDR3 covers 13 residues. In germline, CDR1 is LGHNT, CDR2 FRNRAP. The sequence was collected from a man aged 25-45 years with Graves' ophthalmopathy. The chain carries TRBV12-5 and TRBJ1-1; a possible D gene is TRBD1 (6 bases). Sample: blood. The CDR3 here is CASGRGSGTEAFF. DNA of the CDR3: TGTGCTAGTGGCAGGGGCTCTGGAACTGAAGCTTTCTTT.